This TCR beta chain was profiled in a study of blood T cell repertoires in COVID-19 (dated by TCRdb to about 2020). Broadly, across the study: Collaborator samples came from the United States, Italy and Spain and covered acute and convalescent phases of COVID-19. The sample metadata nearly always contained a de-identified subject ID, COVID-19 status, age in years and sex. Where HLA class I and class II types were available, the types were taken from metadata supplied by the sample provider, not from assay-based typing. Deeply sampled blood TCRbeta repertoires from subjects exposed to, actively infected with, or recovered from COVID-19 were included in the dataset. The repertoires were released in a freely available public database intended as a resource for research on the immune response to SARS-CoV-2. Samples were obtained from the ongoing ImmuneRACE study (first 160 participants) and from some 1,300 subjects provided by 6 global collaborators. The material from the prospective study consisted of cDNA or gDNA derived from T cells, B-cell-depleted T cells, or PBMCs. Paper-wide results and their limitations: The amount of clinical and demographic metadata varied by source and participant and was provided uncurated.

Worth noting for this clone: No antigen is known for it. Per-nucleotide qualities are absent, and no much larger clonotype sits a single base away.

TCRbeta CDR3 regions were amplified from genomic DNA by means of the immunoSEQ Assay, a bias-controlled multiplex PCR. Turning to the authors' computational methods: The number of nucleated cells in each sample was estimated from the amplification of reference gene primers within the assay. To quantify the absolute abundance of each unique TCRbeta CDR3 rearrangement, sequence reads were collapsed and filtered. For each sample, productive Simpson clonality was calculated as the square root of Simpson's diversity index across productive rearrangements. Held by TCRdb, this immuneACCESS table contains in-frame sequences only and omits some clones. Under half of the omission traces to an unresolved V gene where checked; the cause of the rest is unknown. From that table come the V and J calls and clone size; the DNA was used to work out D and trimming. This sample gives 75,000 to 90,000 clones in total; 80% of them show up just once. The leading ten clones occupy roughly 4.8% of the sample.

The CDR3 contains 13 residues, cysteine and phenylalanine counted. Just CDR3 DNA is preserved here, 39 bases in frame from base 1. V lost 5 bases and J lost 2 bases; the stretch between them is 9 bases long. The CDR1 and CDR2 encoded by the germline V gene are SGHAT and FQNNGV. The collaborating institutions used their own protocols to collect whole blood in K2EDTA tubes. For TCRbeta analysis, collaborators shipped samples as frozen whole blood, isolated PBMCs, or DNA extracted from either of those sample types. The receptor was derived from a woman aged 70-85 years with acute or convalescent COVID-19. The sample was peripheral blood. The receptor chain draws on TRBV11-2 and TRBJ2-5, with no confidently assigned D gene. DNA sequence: TGTGCCAGCAGCCCCCCCCGGCAAGAGACCCAGTACTTC. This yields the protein CASSPPRQETQYF.